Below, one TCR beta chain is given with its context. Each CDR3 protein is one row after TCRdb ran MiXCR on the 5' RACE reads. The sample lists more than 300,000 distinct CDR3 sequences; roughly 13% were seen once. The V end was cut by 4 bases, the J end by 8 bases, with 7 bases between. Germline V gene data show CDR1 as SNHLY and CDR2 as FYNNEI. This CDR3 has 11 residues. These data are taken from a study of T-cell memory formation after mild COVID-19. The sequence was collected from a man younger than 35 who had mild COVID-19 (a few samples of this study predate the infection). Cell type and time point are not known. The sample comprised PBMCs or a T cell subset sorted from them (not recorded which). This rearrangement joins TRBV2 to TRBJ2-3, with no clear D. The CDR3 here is CASSAYGTQYF. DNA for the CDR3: TGTGCCAGCAGTGCGTATGGTACGCAGTATTTT. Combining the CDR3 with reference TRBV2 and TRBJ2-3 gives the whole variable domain EPEVTQTPSHQVTQMGQEVILRCVPISNHLYFYWYRQILGQKVEFLVSFYNNEISEKSEIFDDQFSVERPDGSNFTLKIRSTKLEDSAMYFCASSAYGTQYFGPGTRLTVL.